Reported below is one T cell receptor beta chain. Under the authors' procedure: Reference gene primer amplification yielded estimated nucleated cell counts. Here immunoSEQ multiplex PCR was the method, and the copy in TCRdb shows in-frame clones only, minus some. The V and J calls and clone size come from that table; D and trimming were worked out from the DNA. The sample includes 95,000 to 110,000 clones, approximately 80% of them seen just once. These data originate in a study of blood T cell repertoires in COVID-19. Study summary: Spain, Italy and the United States supplied samples that represented acute and convalescent COVID-19. Nucleic acid was either cDNA or gDNA, and it came from T cells, B-cell-depleted T cells, or PBMCs.

V lost 0 bases and J 4 bases, leaving 15 bases between the germline ends. CDR1 KGHSH and CDR2 LQKENI come from the germline V gene. CDR3 length equals 16 residues. The source is a human donor in a cohort sampled during active or convalescent COVID-19. The gene calls are TRBV18 and TRBJ1-1; maybe TRBD1 (5 bases). The sample was peripheral blood. The CDR3: CASSPPQGGVGTEAFF. CDR3 sequence (DNA): TGTGCCAGCTCACCACCGCAAGGAGGGGTGGGCACTGAAGCTTTCTTT.